The 23 T cell receptor beta chains in this list originate from one sample, sequenced in a study of identical twins. TCRdb re-analysed the 5' RACE reads in MiXCR, keeping a single row per CDR3 protein. The sample yields 450,000 or so distinct CDR3 sequences, approximately 15% seen once. The sample also formed part of further work on yellow fever vaccine responses in identical twins.

The specimen was CD4+ T cells sorted from blood. The receptor source for this set is a woman aged 18-29 years in good health.

The chain couples TRBV6-2 or TRBV6-3 to TRBJ2-1; 12 nucleotides line up with TRBD2. V shed 4 bases, J shed 13 bases, and the junction held 8 bases outside the gene matches. The CDR3 covers 14 residues. Germline V gives CDR1 MNHEY, CDR2 SVGEGT. CDR3 residues: CASSSQLAGGQQFF. CDR3 coding DNA: TGTGCCAGCAGTTCGCAACTAGCGGGAGGACAACAGTTCTTC.

The table lists this clonotype with a few counts. The CDR3 protein is CASSQNTNTGELFF. For the CDR3, the DNA is TGTGCCAGCAGCCAGAACACCAACACCGGGGAGCTGTTTTTT. The J gene is TRBJ2-2, the V gene TRBV7-8, with D uncertain. The CDR3 covers 14 residues. Germline CDR1 reads SGHVS; CDR2 reads FQNEAQ. The ends were cut back, 5 bases at V and 2 bases at J, with 9 bases in the middle. Based on the CDR3 plus reference TRBV7-8 and TRBJ2-2, the full variable domain is GAGVSQSPRYKVAKRGQDVALRCDPISGHVSLFWYQQALGQGPEFLTYFQNEAQLDKSGLPSDRFFAERPEGSVSTLKIQRTQQEDSAVYLCASSQNTNTGELFFGEGSRLTVL.

This clonotype was seen a handful of times. The rearrangement joins TRBV5-1 to TRBJ2-5; the match to TRBD1 covers 7 bases. CDR1 is SGHRS and CDR2 is YFSETQ in the germline V gene. The J segment lost 4 bases and the V segment lost 7 bases, leaving 7 bases of the junction unmatched. The CDR3 runs to 13 residues. This chain's CDR3 is CASDRQGGETQYF. The CDR3, as DNA: TGCGCCAGCGACCGACAGGGCGGAGAGACCCAGTACTTC.

The chain carries TRBV9 and TRBJ1-2; TRBD1 matches 12 bases. The CDR3 contains 17 residues. V gave up 3 bases and J gave up 2 bases; unmatched junction bases: 8. Per the germline V gene, CDR1 is SGDLS and CDR2 is YYNGEE. DNA of the CDR3: TGTGCCAGCAGCGCCGGGACAGGGGGCGGGGGAAACTATGGCTACACCTTC. It translates to CASSAGTGGGGNYGYTF.

The rearrangement joins TRBV7-9 to TRBJ2-5; perhaps TRBD1 as D (6 bases). Germline V lookup: CDR1 SEHNR, CDR2 FQNEAQ (reference sequence). CDR3 length equals 14 residues. V lost 6 bases and J lost 2, with 13 bases in between. DNA of the CDR3: TGTGCCAGCAGGGTTACAGGGTCACAAGAGACCCAGTACTTC. This sequence encodes CASRVTGSQETQYF.

This clonotype has just a few counts. The chain combines TRBV28 with TRBJ1-4; maybe TRBD1 (6 bases). CDR3 size: 14 residues. Germline loops: CDR1 MDHEN, CDR2 SYDVKM. V gave up 3 bases and J gave up 2 bases, with 7 bases separating them. CDR3 residues: CASSFRGTNEKLFF. DNA for the CDR3: TGTGCCAGCAGTTTCAGGGGCACTAATGAAAAACTGTTTTTT.

This clonotype appeared many times. The chain links TRBV4-3 to TRBJ2-3; 10 nucleotides agree with TRBD1. Unmatched junction bases numbered 4, after V lost 0 bases and J lost 1 base. The CDR3 spans 17 residues. Germline V gene data show CDR1 as LGHNA and CDR2 as YSLEER. CDR3 amino acids: CASSQEGTGAGTDTQYF. In DNA form, the CDR3 reads TGCGCCAGCAGCCAAGAGGGGACAGGGGCTGGCACAGATACGCAGTATTTT.

The V and J genes are TRBV15 and TRBJ2-1; D not resolved. Germline CDR1 and CDR2: LNHNV and YYDKDF (reference sequence). The CDR3 sequence is 18 residues long. The V and J ends lost 0 bases and 0 bases respectively, with 15 bases between them. In nucleotides, the CDR3 is TGTGCCACCAGCAGAGATCCCCCCACCACTGCCTCCTACAATGAGCAGTTCTTC. This codes for CATSRDPPTTASYNEQFF. Filled out from reference TRBV15 and TRBJ2-1, the complete variable domain reads DAMVIQNPRYQVTQFGKPVTLSCSQTLNHNVMYWYQQKSSQAPKLLFHYYDKDFNNEADTPDNFQSRRPNTSFCFLDIRSPGLGDTAMYLCATSRDPPTTASYNEQFFGPGTRLTVL.

The rearrangement joins TRBV2 to TRBJ2-1; 9 bases are shared with TRBD1. Per the germline V gene, CDR1 is SNHLY and CDR2 is FYNNEI. The V and J ends lost 8 bases and 0 bases, in that order; junction bases with no gene match: 5. CDR3 length: 15 amino acids. CDR3 sequence (DNA): TGTGCCAGCCGACAGGGGGTGAGCTCCTACAATGAGCAGTTCTTC. This sequence encodes CASRQGVSSYNEQFF.

This clonotype has a handful of counts. CDR3 residues: CASSLGASPGEQFF. The CDR3 coding sequence is TGTGCCAGCAGCTTAGGGGCCTCTCCGGGCGAGCAGTTCTTC. V is TRBV7-2 and J is TRBJ2-1, with no clear D. Trimming pared 1 base from V and 10 bases from J, leaving 14 bases between. The germline V gene encodes CDR1 SGHTA and CDR2 FQGNSA. This CDR3 is 14 amino acids long.

In this sample, this clonotype turned up a few times. The genes are TRBV28 and TRBJ2-7; D possibly corresponds to TRBD1 (6 bases). Germline V gene sequence: CDR1 MDHEN, CDR2 SYDVKM. With 5 bases removed from V and 1 base from J, the gap between germline ends came to 21 bases. The CDR3 spans 17 residues. CDR3 residues: CASSHQGSLRPSYEQYF. Written as DNA, the CDR3 is TGTGCCAGCAGTCACCAGGGGTCCTTAAGACCATCCTACGAGCAGTACTTC.

The rearrangement joins TRBV6-2 or TRBV6-3 to TRBJ1-5, with 7 bases aligning to TRBD1. There are 14 residues in the CDR3. Germline loops: CDR1 MNHEY, CDR2 SVGEGT. V shed 8 bases, J shed 1 base, and the junction held 5 bases outside the gene matches. The CDR3 DNA reads TGTGCCAGCCGACCGACAGGGAGCAATCAGCCCCAGCATTTT. Translating it yields CASRPTGSNQPQHF.

The CDR3 region is CASSLRGNRATDTQYF. CDR3 coding DNA: TGCGCCAGCAGCTTGAGGGGGAACCGGGCCACAGATACGCAGTATTTT. The chain is built from TRBV5-1 and TRBJ2-3, with D possibly matching TRBD1 (6 bases). Germline assignment: CDR1 SGHRS and CDR2 YFSETQ. This CDR3 is built from 16 residues. Trimming left V 1 base short and J 2 bases short, with 14 bases between.

In its sample, this clonotype was seen a few times. In DNA form, the CDR3 reads TGTGCCATCAGGACAGGGTTAGAGGGCACAGATACGCAGTATTTT. Translating gives CAIRTGLEGTDTQYF. The rearrangement links TRBV10-3 to TRBJ2-3; 7 bases line up with TRBD1. Trimming removed 6 bases from V and 1 base from J; junction bases left unmatched: 7. The CDR3 consists of 15 residues. Germline lookup yields CDR1 ENHRY and CDR2 SYGVKD.

This clonotype was seen a handful of times. The chain joins TRBV14 to TRBJ2-1, with 9 positions matching TRBD1. With 2 bases clipped from V and 6 bases from J, the junction kept 8 bases outside the gene matches. Germline assignment: CDR1 SGHDN and CDR2 FVKESK. This CDR3 is 16 amino acids long. CDR3 residues: CASSQYPGQGSNEQFF. In nucleotides, the CDR3 is TGTGCCAGCAGCCAATACCCGGGACAGGGCAGCAATGAGCAGTTCTTC.

The table lists this clonotype with a few counts. The chain is built from TRBV5-1 and TRBJ2-3; 7 bases line up with TRBD1. J gave up 3 bases and V 1 base, and 11 bases lay outside the gene matches. Per the germline V gene, CDR1 is SGHRS and CDR2 is YFSETQ. The CDR3 totals 17 residues. CDR3 amino acids: CASSLTAGGVSTDTQYF. CDR3 sequence (DNA): TGCGCCAGCAGCTTGACCGCAGGGGGAGTATCAACAGATACGCAGTATTTT.

This clonotype was observed many times. The CDR3 loop reads CASSQLAGKYNEQFF. CDR3 coding DNA: TGTGCCAGCAGCCAACTAGCGGGTAAATACAATGAGCAGTTCTTC. The V and J genes are TRBV14 and TRBJ2-1, with 8 positions matching TRBD2. This CDR3 has 15 amino acids. The germline V gene has CDR1 SGHDN and CDR2 FVKESK. V gave up 2 bases and J gave up 4 bases; unmatched junction bases: 4.

The chain uses TRBV25-1 and TRBJ2-1; 7 bases agree with TRBD2. The CDR3 length is 14 residues. Trimming removed 3 bases from V and 9 bases from J; junction bases left unmatched: 8. Germline V gives CDR1 MGHDK, CDR2 SYGVNS. CDR3 nucleotide sequence: TGTGCCAGCAGTGAGAGGCGGGGCGGGGGTGAGCAGTTCTTC. Its protein product is CASSERRGGGEQFF. The full variable domain, in which reference TRBV25-1 and TRBJ2-1 provide the parts outside the CDR3, is EADIYQTPRYLVIGTGKKITLECSQTMGHDKMYWYQQDPGMELHLIHYSYGVNSTEKGDLSSESTVSRIRTEHFPLTLESARPSHTSQYLCASSERRGGGEQFFGPGTRLTVL.

This clonotype was counted a few times. V gene TRBV10-2 combines with J gene TRBJ1-2; possible D gene TRBD1, 6 bases. CDR3 length: 16 amino acids. The germline gives CDR1 WSHSY, CDR2 SAAADI. V gave up 8 bases and J gave up 5 bases, with 24 bases separating them. CDR3 sequence: CASFPATGGNRYGYTF. Written as DNA, the CDR3 is TGCGCCAGCTTCCCTGCGACAGGTGGGAATCGTTATGGCTACACCTTC.

In this sample, this clonotype turned up a few times. This sequence joins TRBV29-1 and TRBJ2-1; D tentatively reads TRBD1 or TRBD2 (5 bases each). The CDR3 covers 12 residues. Between the trimmed V and J ends, which lost 6 bases and 12 bases, there was a span of 18 bases. Germline V lookup: CDR1 SQVTM, CDR2 ANQGSEA. The CDR3 DNA follows: TGCAGCGTCCTGAGGGGTTTGGTTGTGCAGTTCTTC. Translated: CSVLRGLVVQFF.

This clonotype has only a few counts. V and J are TRBV4-2 and TRBJ2-4; 7 bases align to TRBD2. The CDR3 consists of 16 residues. J lost 3 bases, V lost 0 bases, and 5 bases had no gene match. Germline loops: CDR1 LGHNA, CDR2 YNFKEQ. The CDR3 region is CASSQEGGTHKNIQYF. The CDR3 DNA follows: TGTGCCAGCAGCCAAGAGGGGGGGACGCACAAAAACATTCAGTACTTC.

V and J are TRBV6-1 and TRBJ2-5, with 11 bases aligning to TRBD1. The CDR3 contains 17 residues. V shed 6 bases and J 2 bases; nucleotides not matched to a gene: 11. Germline V gene sequence: CDR1 MNHNS, CDR2 SASEGT. The chain's CDR3 is CASRSNLGQGDQETQYF. The CDR3, as DNA: TGTGCCAGCAGATCGAATTTGGGACAGGGGGATCAAGAGACCCAGTACTTC.

The chain employs TRBV7-3 and TRBJ2-7; perhaps TRBD2 as D (5 bases). Trimming cost V 0 bases and J 6 bases, with 9 bases left between them. Germline values: CDR1 SGHTA, CDR2 FQGTGA. CDR3 length: 13 amino acids. The CDR3 DNA sequence: TGTGCCAGCAGCTTAACGGCTAGCTCCGAGCAGTACTTC. It yields the protein CASSLTASSEQYF.